These 4 T cell receptor beta chains were sequenced from one sample in a study of cytomegalovirus exposure and HLA in healthy donors. Libraries were prepared by immunoSEQ multiplex PCR; TCRdb keeps only in-frame clonotypes and omits some of them. The sample contains more than 200,000 clones, around 91% of which appear only once. Sequencing input: PBMCs. All receptors come from a woman in her twenties or thirties in good health and CMV-seronegative.

This rearrangement joins TRBV30 to TRBJ2-5; the match to TRBD1 covers 7 bases. The V segment lost 4 bases and the J segment 5 bases; nucleotides outside the gene matches: 7. Looked up from germline, CDR1 is GTSNPN and CDR2 is SVGIG (reference sequence). This CDR3 has 13 amino acids. CDR3 protein: CAWITGDWETQYF. CDR3 coding DNA: TGTGCCTGGATTACAGGGGATTGGGAGACCCAGTACTTC.

The chain joins TRBV27 to TRBJ2-2; no definite D call. The germline V gene has CDR1 MNHEY and CDR2 SMNVEV (reference sequence). The CDR3 totals 13 residues. V was trimmed by 0 bases and J by 4 bases, leaving 3 bases between them. This chain's CDR3 is CASSLSSTGELFF. DNA for the CDR3: TGTGCCAGCAGTTTATCATCCACCGGGGAGCTGTTTTTT.

The rearrangement uses TRBV28 and TRBJ2-5, with D possibly being TRBD1 or TRBD2 (5 bases each). The CDR3 loop spans 13 amino acids. Per the germline V gene, CDR1 is MDHEN and CDR2 is SYDVKM. Deletions cut 6 bases from V and 4 bases from J, with 12 bases between. The CDR3 here is CASRGPPGETQYF. CDR3 bases: TGTGCCAGCAGGGGACCTCCAGGAGAGACCCAGTACTTC.

This clone has just one count. The V gene is TRBV4-3, the J gene TRBJ2-1; TRBD2 matches 15 bases. Looked up from germline, CDR1 is LGHNA and CDR2 is YSLEER. V lost 4 bases to trimming and J lost 12 bases; unmatched junction nucleotides: 13. CDR3 length: 17 amino acids. The CDR3 coding sequence is TGCGCCAGCAGCCCGGGACTAGCGGGAGGCGTTAGTGGTGTGCAGTTCTTC. This encodes CASSPGLAGGVSGVQFF.